A selection of T cell receptor beta chains follows, all from one sample in a study of shared clonotypes between healthy human individuals. The protocol was immunoSEQ multiplex PCR, while the TCRdb copy is restricted to in-frame clones and leaves out a portion. The sample carries some 1.1 million clones, 60% to 85% recorded once. Sequenced: memory CD4+ T cells from PBMCs. These receptors were taken from a man aged 18 to 35 in good health. Some clones in this sample may be carry-over from other donors' samples. CDR3s include the opening cysteine and the closing phenylalanine or tryptophan. D genes are given only for firm matches. Expanded clones get a size class; other rows say once, few or many, or leave the size out.

J gene | clone size | D gene | V gene | CDR3 DNA | CDR3 protein
TRBJ2-7 | NA | NA | TRBV21-1 | TGTGCCAGCAGCAAAGGGGTCCACGAGCAGTACTTC | CASSKGVHEQYF
TRBJ2-3 | few | NA | TRBV4-2 | TGTGCCAGCAACCAAGATCCCACTAGTAGCACAGATACGCAGTATTTT | CASNQDPTSSTDTQYF
TRBJ2-3 | NA | NA | TRBV6-5 | TGTGCCAGCAGTTACCAGGACCGCACAGATACGCAGTATTTT | CASSYQDRTDTQYF
TRBJ1-5 | NA | TRBD1 | TRBV7-2 | TGTGCCAGCAGCCCCTGGACAGGGTCCAATCAGCCCCAGCATTTT | CASSPWTGSNQPQHF
TRBJ2-1 | NA | NA | TRBV28 | TGTGCCAGCAGTCCCATGGGGGGGCTAGGTTACAATGAGCAGTTCTTC | CASSPMGGLGYNEQFF
TRBJ2-5 | many | NA | TRBV10-3 | TGTGCCATCAGTGAGTCGAGGGTAGCCCAAGAGACCCAGTACTTC | CAISESRVAQETQYF
TRBJ2-3 | NA | TRBD2 | TRBV5-1 | TGCGCCAGCAGAAAGCGGGAGTTCTCAGATACGCAGTATTTT | CASRKREFSDTQYF
TRBJ2-7 | NA | NA | TRBV6-5 | TGTGCCAGCTCCGGCTGGGGAAACGCCTACGAGCAGTACTTC | CASSGWGNAYEQYF
TRBJ2-5 | NA | NA | TRBV11-2 | TGTGCCAGCAGCTTAGACGGGGAGACCCAGTACTTC | CASSLDGETQYF
TRBJ1-4 | NA | TRBD1 | TRBV5-4 | TGTGCCAGCAGCTTGGGACAGGGGGTAGGGGAAAAACTGTTTTTT | CASSLGQGVGEKLFF
TRBJ2-7 | NA | NA | TRBV28 | TGTGCCAGCAGGGGAAACCAGGGGGGACGTGCGACCTACGAGCAGTACTTC | CASRGNQGGRATYEQYF
TRBJ2-2 | NA | TRBD2 | TRBV7-2 | TGTGCCAGCAGACCCCCTATTGGCCTAGCGGTAACCGGGGAGCTGTTTTTT | CASRPPIGLAVTGELFF
TRBJ1-1 | NA | NA | TRBV6-6 | TGTGCCAGCAGTTCCCCGACACTCATGAACACTGAAGCTTTCTTT | CASSSPTLMNTEAFF
TRBJ1-2 | NA | NA | TRBV11-2 | TGTGCCAGCAGCTATTCAGGGCGGACCTCGGGCTACACCTTC | CASSYSGRTSGYTF
TRBJ2-6 | few | NA | TRBV5-1 | TGCGCCAGCAGCCTCTCTGGGGCCAACGTCCTGACTTTC | CASSLSGANVLTF
TRBJ1-1 | few | NA | TRBV14 | TGTGCCAGCAGCCAAGATCGGAACACTGAAGCTTTCTTT | CASSQDRNTEAFF
TRBJ2-7 | few | NA | TRBV18 | TGTGCCAGCTCACCACCCGGCCAGCGAACCTACGAGCAGTACTTC | CASSPPGQRTYEQYF
TRBJ1-4 | NA | NA | TRBV13 | TGTGCCAGCAGCTTACTAGGGGGAAAACTGTTTTTT | CASSLLGGKLFF
TRBJ1-2 | NA | NA | TRBV15 | TGTGCCACCAGCAGAGATATGGGCAGGGCGGATGGCTACACCTTC | CATSRDMGRADGYTF
TRBJ2-2 | NA | NA | TRBV11-2 | TGTGCCAGCAGCTTAGCGCGGCGACTAATCGCCGGGGAGCTGTTTTTT | CASSLARRLIAGELFF
TRBJ2-3 | NA | TRBD2 | TRBV13 | TGTGCCAGCAGTTCCTCCGGACTAGCGGGGCGTAACGGGACAGATACGCAGTATTTT | CASSSSGLAGRNGTDTQYF
TRBJ2-1 | NA | NA | TRBV6-6 | TGTGCCAGCACGAGTGGGCGAGGTGAGCAGTTCTTC | CASTSGRGEQFF
TRBJ2-7 | NA | NA | TRBV30 | TGTGCCTGGAGTGTCGAAGGGCCAGCTGCCCCTCGGCAGTACTTC | CAWSVEGPAAPRQYF
TRBJ1-4 | NA | NA | TRBV5-4 | TGTGCCAGCAGCTTGGATGGTACTAATGAAAAACTGTTTTTT | CASSLDGTNEKLFF
TRBJ2-6 | once | NA | TRBV5-1 | TGCGCCAGCAGCTTGGGTGGCTTCTCTGGGGCCAACGTCCTGACTTTC | CASSLGGFSGANVLTF
TRBJ1-1 | NA | NA | TRBV7-9 | TGTGCCAGCAGCGGACGGAACACTGAAGCTTTCTTT | CASSGRNTEAFF
TRBJ2-7 | NA | NA | TRBV9 | TGTGCCAGCAGCGTAGACGGTCCGTCAGGGCAGTACTTC | CASSVDGPSGQYF
TRBJ1-2 | NA | NA | TRBV29-1 | TGCAGCGTTGAAGGCCCTTATGGCTACACCTTC | CSVEGPYGYTF
TRBJ1-1 | NA | NA | TRBV2 | TGTGCCAGAAAAACCCTGGACACGTGGAACACTGAAGCTTTCTTT | CARKTLDTWNTEAFF
TRBJ2-5 | once | NA | TRBV7-9 | TGTGCCAGCAGCTCGCGGACGGGGAGACAAGAGACCCAGTACTTC | CASSSRTGRQETQYF
TRBJ2-3 | NA | NA | TRBV19 | TGTGCCAGTAGACGAACTGCTGGCACAGATACGCAGTATTTT | CASRRTAGTDTQYF
TRBJ1-1 | many | NA | TRBV2 | TGTGCCAGCAGTGATAGATGGAACACTGAAGCTTTCTTT | CASSDRWNTEAFF
TRBJ1-5 | NA | NA | TRBV4-1 | TGCGCCAGCAGCCAAGTCGGTCAGGGTCGCAGGGCGATCAATCAGCCCCAGCATTTT | CASSQVGQGRRAINQPQHF
TRBJ2-1 | NA | TRBD1 | TRBV5-4 | TGTGCCAGCAGCTTCCGGGACAGGGGGCTTGAGCAGTTCTTC | CASSFRDRGLEQFF
TRBJ2-3 | few | NA | TRBV28 | TGTGCCAGCAGTTTCGCGCCTAGCACAGATACGCAGTATTTT | CASSFAPSTDTQYF
TRBJ2-3 | NA | NA | TRBV5-4 | TGTGCCAGCAGCTTGGAGCTAGGGGCAACTAGCACAGATACGCAGTATTTT | CASSLELGATSTDTQYF
TRBJ2-2 | NA | NA | TRBV7-9 | TGTGCCAGCAGCTTAGCAACCGGGGAGCTGTTTTTT | CASSLATGELFF
TRBJ1-2 | NA | NA | TRBV27 | TGTGCCAGCAGTGAACGCGGGGGCTATGGCTACACCTTC | CASSERGGYGYTF
TRBJ2-3 | NA | NA | TRBV11-2 | TGTGCCAGCAGCTGGCAGGGAGACACAGATACGCAGTATTTT | CASSWQGDTDTQYF
TRBJ2-2 | NA | TRBD1 | TRBV7-9 | TGTGCCAGCAGCGGCCGGGACAGGGGTTTGACCGGGGAGCTGTTTTTT | CASSGRDRGLTGELFF
TRBJ2-2 | NA | TRBD1 | TRBV19 | TGTGCCAGTAGTATAGGTGGACAGGGGCGCACCGGGGAGCTGTTTTTT | CASSIGGQGRTGELFF
TRBJ2-2 | NA | TRBD2 | TRBV5-1 | TGCGCCAGCAGCTTCCGGGAGGGCCTTAACACCGGGGAGCTGTTTTTT | CASSFREGLNTGELFF
TRBJ2-2 | NA | NA | TRBV29-1 | TGCAGCGTTGCCCCACAGGGAACCACCGGGGAGCTGTTTTTT | CSVAPQGTTGELFF
TRBJ2-7 | few | NA | TRBV30 | TGTGCCTGGAGCCTAAAGGCCATCTACGAGCAGTACTTC | CAWSLKAIYEQYF
TRBJ2-3 | NA | TRBD2 | TRBV28 | TGTGCCAGCAGTGGCACGACTAGCGGGAGCCATACGCAGTATTTT | CASSGTTSGSHTQYF
TRBJ2-7 | NA | NA | TRBV7-9 | TGTGCCAGCAGCCCAGTTACGGGACTCGGGGGTTACGAGCAGTACTTC | CASSPVTGLGGYEQYF
TRBJ2-3 | NA | NA | TRBV6-5 | TGTGCCAGCAGTGCCCGTGGGCAGGACACAGATACGCAGTATTTT | CASSARGQDTDTQYF
TRBJ2-2 | NA | TRBD1 | TRBV7-3 | TGTGCCAGCAGGCAAACCGGGACAGGGATAACCGGGGAGCTGTTTTTT | CASRQTGTGITGELFF
TRBJ2-7 | NA | TRBD2 | TRBV27 | TGTGCCAGCAGTTCACATCCCGGGCTAGCGGGAGGTTTCTACGAGCAGTACTTC | CASSSHPGLAGGFYEQYF
TRBJ1-2 | NA | NA | TRBV29-1 | TGCAGCGTTGAGGGGGCAGCGGGCTACACCTTC | CSVEGAAGYTF
TRBJ2-7 | NA | NA | TRBV28 | TGTGCCAGCAGTCGTGTCTGGGGGACCGGCTACGAGCAGTACTTC | CASSRVWGTGYEQYF
TRBJ1-1 | few | TRBD1 | TRBV18 | TGTGCCAGCTCACGAGGGGGCGCGGGCGCTGAAGCTTTCTTT | CASSRGGAGAEAFF
TRBJ1-4 | NA | NA | TRBV4-2 | TGTGCCAGCAGCCAAGGGCAGGGTAATGAAAAACTGTTTTTT | CASSQGQGNEKLFF